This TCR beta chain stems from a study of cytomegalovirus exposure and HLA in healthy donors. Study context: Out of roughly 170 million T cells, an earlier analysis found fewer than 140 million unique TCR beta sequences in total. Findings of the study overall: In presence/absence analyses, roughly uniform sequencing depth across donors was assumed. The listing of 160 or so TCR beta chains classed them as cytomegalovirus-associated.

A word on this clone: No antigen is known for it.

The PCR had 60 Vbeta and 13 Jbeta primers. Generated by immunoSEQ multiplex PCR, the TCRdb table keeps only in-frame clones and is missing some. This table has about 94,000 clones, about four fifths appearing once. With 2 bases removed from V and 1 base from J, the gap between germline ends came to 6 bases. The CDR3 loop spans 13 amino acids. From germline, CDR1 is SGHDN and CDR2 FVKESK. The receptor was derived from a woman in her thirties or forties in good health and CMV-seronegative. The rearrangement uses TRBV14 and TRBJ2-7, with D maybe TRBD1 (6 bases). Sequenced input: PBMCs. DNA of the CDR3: TGTGCCAGCAGCCAAACAGGGTCCTACGAGCAGTACTTC. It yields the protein CASSQTGSYEQYF.